This T cell receptor beta chain emerged from a study of STAT3 mutations in large granular lymphocyte leukemia. Findings and limits, study-wide: Every T-LGLL patient had at least one immunodominant TCRbeta clonotype.

Using immunoSEQ multiplex PCR, the repertoire was profiled, and TCRdb retains in-frame clones only, with some absent. The data hold 1,400 or so clones, with roughly 54% observed a single time. Per germline, CDR1 SGHKS and CDR2 YYEKEE (reference sequence). This CDR3 spans 15 amino acids. Deletions cut 0 bases from V and 4 bases from J, with 13 bases between. Turning to this clone: Its cognate antigen is unknown.

V and J are TRBV5-5 and TRBJ1-2; D is perhaps TRBD1 (5 bases). This sequence originates from a man in his sixties with T-cell large granular lymphocyte leukemia. Some clones in this sample may be carry-over from other donors' samples. Source material: peripheral blood mononuclear cells. The CDR3 here is CASSLGGGSSYGYTF. DNA of the CDR3: TGTGCCAGCAGCTTGGGGGGGGGTTCTAGCTATGGCTACACCTTC.